What follows describes a single T cell receptor (beta chain). The CDR3 is 14 residues long. V shed 6 bases and J shed 2 bases, with 13 bases lying between them. CDR1 and CDR2 from the germline V gene are MDHEN and SYDVKM. The entry originates in a study of T cells in Graves' hyperthyroidism and ophthalmopathy. Amplified TCR beta CDR3 regions came from RNA transcripts. The HTBI primer set served for first-round RT-PCR of the TCR CDR3. Via MiXCR, TCRdb re-called the multiplex PCR reads, giving one row per CDR3 protein. Of a few hundred thousand distinct CDR3 sequences in the sample, about 18% are singletons; the top ten hold 35% to 50%.

The chain combines TRBV28 with TRBJ1-1, with D unclear. The clonotype comes from a man between 18 and 29 years old with Graves' ophthalmopathy. The specimen was blood. As DNA, the CDR3 is TGTGCCAGCAGCCCCCCTGAGGGAAACACTGAAGCTTTCTTT. It translates to CASSPPEGNTEAFF.